This T cell receptor (beta chain) was obtained from a study of shared clonotypes between healthy human individuals. Every subset's genomic DNA went evenly onto several immunoSEQ plates. Original processing methods: Owing to the provision of junction-only sequences devoid of quality scores by immunoSEQ, filtering differed. The protocol was immunoSEQ multiplex PCR, while the TCRdb copy is restricted to in-frame clones and leaves out a portion. That table is the source of V, J and clone size, and D and trimming were worked out from the DNA. Among 2 million to 3 million clones listed, roughly 92% were seen once. The CDR3 is 16 residues long. CDR1 is SNHLY, CDR2 FYNNEI, per germline. V dropped 4 bases and J dropped 1; count of bases not matched to a gene: 7.

Sequenced sample: naive CD4+ T cells sorted from blood. Subset specified: CD45RA+ positively selected. The chain combines TRBV2 with TRBJ2-1; 7 nucleotides align to TRBD2. The sequence was collected from a man aged 18 to 30 in good health. DNA of the CDR3: TGTGCCAGCAGTGTTGGGTCTAGCGGATCCTACAATGAGCAGTTCTTC. Translation gives CASSVGSSGSYNEQFF.